The clone carrying this T cell receptor beta chain appeared a single time. The CDR3 sequence is 16 residues long. Germline V CDR1 and CDR2: LGHDT, YNNKEL (reference sequence). V shed 4 bases and J 4 bases; nucleotides not matched to a gene: 8. The cohort comprised adults aged roughly 18 to 95 years residing in approximately 25 US areas. The data derive from a study of blood T cell repertoires in COVID-19. Study at large: Collection of acute and convalescent COVID-19 samples took place in the United States, Italy and Spain.

Sequencing was performed with immunoSEQ multiplex PCR; in TCRdb, only in-frame clones are kept and a portion is missing. The sample holds about 300,000 clones; more than 75% are singletons and the top ten take around 4%. The receptor's source is a man aged 25-45 years who had recovered from COVID-19. The chain carries TRBV3-1 (or the pseudogene TRBV3-2) and TRBJ2-7; the match to TRBD2 covers 12 bases. Sample: PBMCs or T cells enriched from blood (not recorded which). The CDR3 is CASSRRPSGRGYEQYF. DNA of the CDR3: TGTGCCAGCAGCCGCAGACCTAGCGGGAGGGGGTACGAGCAGTACTTC.